The 9 T cell receptor beta chains below were found in one sample sequenced in a study of CD8 T cells in ankylosing spondylitis. Each CDR3 protein is one row after TCRdb ran MiXCR on the 5' RACE reads. The sample has 350,000 or so distinct CDR3 sequences, around a tenth seen once; the top ten hold around 10%. Sequenced material: blood, either unsorted or a sorted T cell fraction (not recorded which). The receptors shown here come from a female donor with ankylosing spondylitis or in good health (not recorded which).

The J gene is TRBJ2-2, the V gene TRBV29-1; weak D call: TRBD2 (5 bases). Trimming took off 3 bases at V and 6 bases at J, with 11 bases between the two ends. This CDR3 contains 13 residues. The germline CDR1 and CDR2 sequences are SQVTM and ANQGSEA. The CDR3 loop is CSVERVTAGELFF. CDR3 nucleotide sequence: TGCAGCGTTGAGCGGGTTACCGCCGGGGAGCTGTTTTTT.

This clonotype was observed at least ten times. This sequence joins TRBV7-8 and TRBJ2-1; 8 nucleotides match TRBD2. Germline lookup yields CDR1 SGHVS and CDR2 FQNEAQ. The junction had 5 bases not matched to a gene; V was cut back by 0 bases and J by 4 bases. This CDR3 is built from 16 residues. The CDR3 DNA is TGTGCCAGCAGCTTAGCGCAAACTAGCGGATACAATGAGCAGTTCTTC. Translating it yields CASSLAQTSGYNEQFF.

This chain links TRBV20-1 with TRBJ2-7, with TRBD1 matching over 7 bases. The CDR3 length is 15 residues. The junction had 15 bases not matched to a gene; V was cut back by 4 bases and J by 6 bases. Germline V lookup: CDR1 DFQATT, CDR2 SNEGSKA (reference sequence). Here the CDR3 reads CSANPETGLRGEQYF. The CDR3 bases are TGCAGTGCTAACCCCGAGACAGGGTTAAGAGGCGAGCAGTACTTC.

The gene calls are TRBV3-1 and TRBJ2-7, with 8 bases aligning to TRBD1. The CDR3 covers 14 residues. V was pared by 5 bases and J by 5 bases, with 8 bases of the junction left unmatched. CDR1 LGHDT and CDR2 YNNKEL come from the germline V gene (reference sequence). The CDR3 DNA follows: TGTGCCAGCAGCACCTGGACAGGGATGCACGAGCAGTACTTC. It specifies CASSTWTGMHEQYF.

This clonotype was observed at least ten times. The CDR3: CASSLGDTTEAFF. CDR3 bases: TGCGCCAGCAGCTTGGGGGATACCACTGAAGCTTTCTTT. This sequence joins TRBV5-1 and TRBJ1-1, with D unclear. Germline lookup yields CDR1 SGHRS and CDR2 YFSETQ. There are 13 residues in the CDR3. Deletions cut 0 bases from V and 4 bases from J, with 7 bases between.

This clonotype was observed a handful of times. This rearrangement joins TRBV5-1 to TRBJ1-2, with 8 bases lining up with TRBD1. The ends lost 0 bases at V and 8 bases at J; junction bases unmatched: 3. The CDR3 has 13 amino acids. CDR1 is SGHRS and CDR2 is YFSETQ in the germline V gene. CDR3 sequence: CASSLGQGRGYTF. In DNA form, the CDR3 reads TGCGCCAGCAGCTTGGGACAGGGGCGCGGCTACACCTTC.

The rearrangement links TRBV3-1 to TRBJ2-3; D is unclear. The CDR3 contains 12 residues. CDR1 LGHDT and CDR2 YNNKEL come from the germline V gene (reference sequence). The V gene lost 5 bases and the J gene lost 6 bases, with 9 bases spanning the gap. The CDR3: CASSIPPDTQYF. CDR3 sequence (DNA): TGTGCCAGCAGCATTCCGCCCGATACGCAGTATTTT.

As concerns this clonotype: This may be a read error: a much more frequent sequence differs by one nucleotide. The conserved phenylalanine or tryptophan normally closing the CDR3 is absent here, so this likely arose from a read error. The genes are TRBV6-4 and TRBJ2-7, with TRBD1 identical over 9 bases. This CDR3 has 16 amino acids. The V gene's germline CDR1 is MRHNA and CDR2 SNTAGT. Unmatched junction bases numbered 14, after V lost 6 bases and J lost 5 bases. The DNA for the CDR3 is TGTGCCAGCAGAAGTTCCGGGACAGGGACATCCCACGAGCAGTACCTC. This codes for CASRSSGTGTSHEQYL.

The sample holds many counts of this clonotype. The chain has TRBV5-1 and TRBJ2-1; TRBD2 might be the D (5 bases). Germline CDR1 reads SGHRS; CDR2 reads YFSETQ. V was trimmed by 1 base and J by 8 bases, leaving 10 bases between them. The CDR3 runs to 13 residues. CDR3 in DNA: TGCGCCAGCAGCTTGCCGGGGTTGGATGAGCAGTTCTTC. Encoded protein: CASSLPGLDEQFF.